The T cell receptor (beta chain) under discussion was sequenced for a study of shared clonotypes between healthy human individuals. Per the germline V gene, CDR1 is SGHDT and CDR2 is YYEEEE. The CDR3 has 16 residues. The V and J ends lost 0 bases and 8 bases respectively, with 18 bases between them. Into CD45RA+ naive and CD45RA-negative memory subsets, the CD4+ cells were split. Overall study findings and caveats: Despite large depth, rarefaction showed incomplete sorted-subset sequencing. When compared with the clonotypes that were shared by all four sorted-subset donors, the non-shared clonotypes turned out to have lower generation probabilities.

In the original analysis: Owing to the provision of junction-only sequences devoid of quality scores by immunoSEQ, filtering differed. Only in-frame clones appear in the TCRdb table, and some are missing; sequencing was by immunoSEQ multiplex PCR. V and J calls and clone size come straight from that table; D and trimming were deduced from the DNA. The table records 2 million to 2.5 million clones, 93% of them present only once. Regarding this clone: Its target is not known.

The sequenced sample was naive CD4+ T cells from PBMCs. As for subset: CD45RA+ positively selected. The chain combines TRBV5-6 with TRBJ2-1; possible D gene TRBD2, 7 bases. The receptor was isolated from a young man in good health. Some clones in this sample may be carry-over from other donors' samples. The CDR3 DNA is TGTGCCAGCAGCTTGGCCGGGGGCGGGAGTAGGGATGAGCAGTTCTTC. It translates to CASSLAGGGSRDEQFF.